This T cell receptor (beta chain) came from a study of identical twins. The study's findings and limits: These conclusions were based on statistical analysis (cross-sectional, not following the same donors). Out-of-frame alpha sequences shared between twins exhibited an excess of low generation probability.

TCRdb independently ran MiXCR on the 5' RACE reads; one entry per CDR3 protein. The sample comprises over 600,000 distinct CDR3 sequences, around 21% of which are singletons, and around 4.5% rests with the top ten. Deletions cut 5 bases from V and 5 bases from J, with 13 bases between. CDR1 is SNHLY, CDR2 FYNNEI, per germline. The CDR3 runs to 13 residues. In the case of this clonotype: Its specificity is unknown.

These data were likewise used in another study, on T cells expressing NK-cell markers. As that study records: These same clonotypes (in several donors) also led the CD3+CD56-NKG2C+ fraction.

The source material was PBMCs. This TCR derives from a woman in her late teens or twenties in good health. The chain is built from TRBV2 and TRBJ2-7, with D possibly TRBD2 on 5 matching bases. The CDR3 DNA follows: TGTGCCAGCAGTTTCGGCCGAGGGAACGAGCAGTACTTC. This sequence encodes CASSFGRGNEQYF.